This passage covers 30 T cell receptor beta chains from one sample sequenced in a study of T cells in localized non-small cell lung cancer. Sequencing used immunoSEQ multiplex PCR; TCRdb keeps in-frame clones, though not all of them. The profile covers 23,000 or so clones, with roughly 86% appearing a single time and more than 25% taken by the ten largest. Specimen: peripheral blood mononuclear cells, collected before any cancer treatment. The receptors come from a male donor older than 55 with stage II lung adenocarcinoma.

The gene calls are TRBV5-1 and TRBJ2-3; 10 positions agree with TRBD2. The V and J ends lost 3 bases and 5 bases, in that order; junction bases with no gene match: 12. In germline, CDR1 is SGHRS, CDR2 YFSETQ. The CDR3 totals 17 residues. The CDR3 DNA reads TGCGCCAGCAGCTATGGAGGCCTAGCGGGAGCTGGAGATACGCAGTATTTT. It encodes CASSYGGLAGAGDTQYF.

The CDR3 DNA follows: TGTGCCAGCAATCAGAGACAGGGGGCGGACAATGAGCAGTTCTTC. This translates into CASNQRQGADNEQFF. This chain joins TRBV9 and TRBJ2-1; 10 bases map to TRBD1. The ends lost 6 bases at V and 5 bases at J; junction bases unmatched: 8. This CDR3 comprises 15 residues. Germline CDR1 and CDR2: SGDLS and YYNGEE.

The chain employs TRBV4-1 and TRBJ1-4; 10 bases agree with TRBD1. This CDR3 contains 18 residues. Per germline, CDR1 MGHRA and CDR2 YSYEKL. The trim removed 6 bases at V and 1 base at J, leaving 11 bases unmatched. CDR3 DNA: TGCGCCAGCAGAAGGGGACAGGGGACTATTCTAACTAATGAAAAACTGTTTTTT. It encodes CASRRGQGTILTNEKLFF.

This chain joins TRBV2 and TRBJ1-5; D unclear. V lost 5 bases and J 3 bases, leaving 11 bases between the germline ends. The CDR3 covers 14 residues. Germline lookup yields CDR1 SNHLY and CDR2 FYNNEI. CDR3 residues: CASSRFSFNQPQHF. The CDR3 region has the DNA TGTGCCAGCAGTCGTTTCAGTTTCAATCAGCCCCAGCATTTT.

This chain joins TRBV7-9 and TRBJ1-3; D gene unclear. The CDR3 length is 16 residues. Germline CDR1 reads SEHNR; CDR2 reads FQNEAQ (reference sequence). Trimming took 5 bases from V and 1 from J, leaving 15 bases between them. The CDR3 reads CASSPVVEGSGNTIYF. CDR3 in DNA: TGTGCCAGCAGCCCAGTCGTCGAGGGTTCTGGAAACACCATATATTTT. The full variable domain, completed using reference TRBV7-9 and TRBJ1-3, is DTGVSQNPRHKITKRGQNVTFRCDPISEHNRLYWYRQTLGQGPEFLTYFQNEAQLEKSRLLSDRFSAERPKGSFSTLEIQRTEQGDSAMYLCASSPVVEGSGNTIYFGEGSWLTVV.

The J gene is TRBJ2-3, the V gene TRBV28; D uncertain. Germline V CDR1 and CDR2: MDHEN, SYDVKM. The CDR3 has 13 residues. Trimming stripped 3 bases from V and 8 bases from J, with 12 bases between. The CDR3 sequence is CASSLEWSGTQYF. The CDR3 bases are TGTGCCAGCAGTTTGGAGTGGTCGGGTACGCAGTATTTT.

The chain couples TRBV27 to TRBJ1-5; D gene unclear. The CDR3 runs to 12 residues. The germline V gene encodes CDR1 MNHEY and CDR2 SMNVEV (reference sequence). V lost 2 bases, J lost 11 bases, and 10 bases lay in between. DNA of the CDR3: TGTGCCAGCAGTTTACTAGGCGGGGCCCAGCATTTT. Its protein product is CASSLLGGAQHF.

This clone has just a few counts. The chain combines TRBV28 with TRBJ1-2; possibly TRBD1 for D (5 bases). The length of the CDR3 is 14 residues. Germline V gene data show CDR1 as MDHEN and CDR2 as SYDVKM. V dropped 10 bases and J dropped 4 bases, with 19 bases sitting between them. The CDR3 protein is CATISGGSPYGYTF. The CDR3 nucleotides read TGTGCCACGATTTCCGGGGGTAGCCCCTATGGCTACACCTTC.

This chain joins TRBV6-4 and TRBJ2-7; D call uncertain. The CDR3 is 19 residues long. Germline-derived CDR1 and CDR2 are MRHNA and SNTAGT. V was cut by 7 bases and J by 3 bases, with 31 bases left in between. CDR3 protein: CASMLPGPRRLKGRYEQYF. As DNA, the CDR3 is TGTGCCAGCATGCTCCCCGGGCCGAGGAGATTGAAGGGCCGCTACGAGCAGTACTTC.

This clone was seen just once. Here the CDR3 reads CASSLYGPTGELFF. As DNA, the CDR3 is TGCGCCAGCAGCCTATATGGTCCGACCGGGGAGCTGTTTTTT. The chain uses TRBV5-1 and TRBJ2-2; D gene ambiguous. V was clipped by 4 bases and J by 5 bases, with 12 bases between them. The CDR3 totals 14 residues. The V gene's germline CDR1 is SGHRS and CDR2 YFSETQ.

The chain recombines TRBV10-3 with TRBJ2-3; D gene unclear. In germline, CDR1 is ENHRY, CDR2 SYGVKD. The CDR3 totals 12 residues. CDR3 sequence reads: CAVGPRTDTQYF. As DNA, the CDR3 is TGTGCAGTCGGACCGCGGACAGATACGCAGTATTTT.

The chain links TRBV28 to TRBJ1-5, with D tentatively TRBD1 (5 bases). The CDR3 sequence is 15 residues long. The germline V and J ends were trimmed by 7 bases and 2 bases, with 15 bases remaining between them. Germline CDR1 MDHEN, CDR2 SYDVKM. CDR3 nucleotide sequence: TGTGCCAGCAAGGAGGGGTCAATTGGCAATCAGCCCCAGCATTTT. The encoded protein is CASKEGSIGNQPQHF.

This chain links TRBV28 with TRBJ2-1; weak D call: TRBD2 (5 bases). V lost 7 bases and J 3 bases, leaving 19 bases between the germline ends. This CDR3 has 16 amino acids. CDR1 MDHEN and CDR2 SYDVKM come from the germline V gene. CDR3 region: CASTVPVDSIYNEQFF. DNA of the CDR3: TGTGCCAGCACCGTCCCGGTGGACTCAATCTACAATGAGCAGTTCTTC.

The chain has TRBV2 and TRBJ2-7, with D hard to call. The length of the CDR3 is 11 residues. Looked up from germline, CDR1 is SNHLY and CDR2 is FYNNEI. V lost 6 bases, J lost 7 bases, and 10 bases lay in between. CDR3 coding DNA: TGTGCCAGCAGCCCAATGGAGGAGCAGTACTTC. It specifies CASSPMEEQYF.

The chain is built from TRBV5-1 and TRBJ1-4; 7 bases map to TRBD1. The CDR3 is made up of 16 amino acids. V was pared by 7 bases and J by 2 bases, with 11 bases of the junction left unmatched. Germline-derived CDR1 and CDR2 are SGHRS and YFSETQ. In DNA, the CDR3 is TGCGCCAGCGGCTCTACAGGGGATCTGACTAATGAAAAACTGTTTTTT. Translating gives CASGSTGDLTNEKLFF.

This sequence joins TRBV11-3 and TRBJ2-2, with D hard to call. From germline, CDR1 is SGHNT and CDR2 YENEEA. V lost 1 base and J 8 bases, leaving 8 bases between the germline ends. The CDR3 runs 13 residues. The CDR3 sequence: CASSLAAAGELFF. The CDR3 bases are TGTGCCAGCAGCTTAGCAGCAGCAGGGGAGCTGTTTTTT.

The chain combines TRBV2 with TRBJ2-1; possible D gene TRBD2, 5 bases. This CDR3 comprises 13 residues. The V and J ends lost 7 bases and 8 bases respectively, with 15 bases between them. In germline, CDR1 is SNHLY, CDR2 FYNNEI. As DNA, the CDR3 is TGTGCCAGCAACGTAGCGTCGGTCGATGAGCAGTTCTTC. Protein sequence: CASNVASVDEQFF.

This clone was seen just once. The rearrangement uses TRBV28 and TRBJ2-2; D gene ambiguous. There are 13 residues in the CDR3. V was trimmed by 7 bases and J by 4 bases, leaving 10 bases between them. Germline V gene lookup returns CDR1 MDHEN and CDR2 SYDVKM. The CDR3 DNA is TGTGCCAGCATGCAGGAAGTCACCGGGGAGCTGTTTTTT. Translating it yields CASMQEVTGELFF.

The chain combines TRBV4-1 with TRBJ2-1, with TRBD1 matching 10 bases. Germline assignment: CDR1 MGHRA and CDR2 YSYEKL. Trimming removed 4 bases from V and 4 bases from J; junction bases left unmatched: 4. The CDR3 covers 15 residues. The chain's CDR3 is CASSRGQGGYNEQFF. In DNA, the CDR3 is TGCGCCAGCAGCCGTGGACAGGGGGGTTACAATGAGCAGTTCTTC.

This clone was seen a handful of times. The V and J genes are TRBV27 and TRBJ2-3; D possibly corresponds to TRBD2 (6 bases). The CDR3 runs to 16 residues. V was shortened by 6 bases and J by 0 bases, with 16 bases between the two germline ends. The germline gives CDR1 MNHEY, CDR2 SMNVEV (reference sequence). CDR3 nucleotides: TGTGCCAGCAGCTATAGCGGAGGAACCAGCACAGATACGCAGTATTTT. Translated, it gives CASSYSGGTSTDTQYF.

This clone has more than one count but fewer than ten. The chain combines TRBV4-3 with TRBJ1-5, with a possible D match to TRBD1 (5 bases). The germline CDR1 and CDR2 sequences are LGHNA and YSLEER. V lost 0 bases to trimming and J lost 4 bases, with 10 bases between them. The CDR3 sequence is 15 residues long. The CDR3 DNA reads TGCGCCAGCAGCCAAGATGGGGCAGCAAATCAGCCCCAGCATTTT. It encodes CASSQDGAANQPQHF.

The chain has TRBV11-1 and TRBJ2-1; D remains unclear. CDR1 and CDR2 from the germline V gene are SGHAT and FQDESV (reference sequence). The CDR3 has 12 residues. Trimming removed 0 bases at V and 8 bases at J, with 5 bases between. The chain's CDR3 is CASSLANDEQFF. DNA for the CDR3: TGTGCCAGCAGCTTAGCGAACGATGAGCAGTTCTTC.

The genes are TRBV25-1 and TRBJ2-5; D possibly corresponds to TRBD1 (5 bases). V was cut by 5 bases and J by 3 bases, with 10 bases left in between. Germline V CDR1 and CDR2: MGHDK, SYGVNS. The CDR3 is made up of 13 amino acids. CDR3 sequence (DNA): TGTGCCAGCAGTTTCTCAGGGAAAGAGACCCAGTACTTC. This gives the protein CASSFSGKETQYF.

The V and J genes are TRBV27 and TRBJ1-3, with D uncertain. The germline CDR1 and CDR2 sequences are MNHEY and SMNVEV (reference sequence). V gave up 4 bases and J gave up 0 bases, with 13 bases separating them. The CDR3 totals 16 residues. CDR3 protein: CASSSDFSSSGNTIYF. CDR3 nucleotides: TGTGCCAGCAGTTCGGACTTCAGCTCCTCTGGAAACACCATATATTTT.

V and J are TRBV28 and TRBJ2-3; D not resolved. This CDR3 comprises 11 residues. Looked up from germline, CDR1 is MDHEN and CDR2 is SYDVKM. V lost 3 bases, J lost 6 bases, and 4 bases lay in between. The CDR3 spells CASSLADTQYF. In nucleotides, the CDR3 is TGTGCCAGCAGTTTGGCTGATACGCAGTATTTT.

The V and J genes are TRBV28 and TRBJ2-5; D not certain. Trimming removed 1 base at V and 5 bases at J, with 2 bases between. Germline-derived CDR1 and CDR2 are MDHEN and SYDVKM. The length of the CDR3 is 11 residues. Here the CDR3 reads CASSLYETQYF. The CDR3 nucleotides read TGTGCCAGCAGTTTATATGAGACCCAGTACTTC.

This clone was observed a few times. The V and J genes are TRBV14 and TRBJ2-2, with 7 nucleotides matching TRBD2. This CDR3 is built from 18 residues. From germline, CDR1 is SGHDN and CDR2 FVKESK. V lost 2 bases and J lost 2; bases outside the gene matches: 11. The CDR3 DNA reads as TGTGCCAGCAGCCAACTAATGGTTACTAGCGCTAACACCGGGGAGCTGTTTTTT. It translates to CASSQLMVTSANTGELFF.

The gene calls are TRBV5-1 and TRBJ2-5; D is unclear. The CDR3 consists of 13 residues. Germline CDR1 and CDR2: SGHRS and YFSETQ. The V end lost 4 bases, the J end lost 5 bases, and 12 bases lay between the germline ends. The CDR3 region has the DNA TGCGCCAGCAGCACTGGTGGATCCGAGACCCAGTACTTC. Translating gives CASSTGGSETQYF.

The V and J genes are TRBV14 and TRBJ2-1; D perhaps matches TRBD1 (6 bases). Trimming shortened V by 4 bases and J by 9 bases, and 16 bases separated the two germline ends. Per the germline V gene, CDR1 is SGHDN and CDR2 is FVKESK. This CDR3 contains 14 residues. CDR3 sequence: CASSLGWGLGEQFF. As DNA, the CDR3 is TGTGCCAGCAGCCTGGGGTGGGGGCTAGGTGAGCAGTTCTTC.

The V gene is TRBV19, the J gene TRBJ1-5; no firm D call. Trimming removed 4 bases at V and 0 bases at J, with 19 bases between. This CDR3 comprises 18 residues. Looked up from germline, CDR1 is LNHDA and CDR2 is SQIVND (reference sequence). CDR3 DNA sequence: TGTGCCAGTAGTACCCGGGAACAGTTTCTGAATAGCAATCAGCCCCAGCATTTT. The encoded protein is CASSTREQFLNSNQPQHF.